This passage covers 3 T cell receptor beta chains from one sample sequenced in a study of CD8 T cells in Susac syndrome. An input of about 0.45 to 1 ug of RNA was subjected to reverse transcription using random hexamers. TCRdb re-analysed the immunoSEQ multiplex PCR reads in MiXCR, keeping a single row per CDR3 protein. The sample holds 200,000 to 300,000 distinct CDR3 sequences, 90% to 96% seen once. Source material: CD4+ T cells from PBMCs. The source is a human donor with Susac syndrome.

In its sample, this clonotype was seen once. The chain is built from TRBV2 and TRBJ1-3; no firm D call. The CDR3 spans 13 residues. The V and J ends lost 7 bases and 0 bases respectively, with 7 bases between them. The germline CDR1 and CDR2 sequences are SNHLY and FYNNEI. DNA of the CDR3: TGTGCCAGCAAGGGCCGCTCTGGAAACACCATATATTTT. It translates to CASKGRSGNTIYF. The variable domain in full, with the rest retrieved from reference TRBV2 and TRBJ1-3, is EPEVTQTPSHQVTQMGQEVILRCVPISNHLYFYWYRQILGQKVEFLVSFYNNEISEKSEIFDDQFSVERPDGSNFTLKIRSTKLEDSAMYFCASKGRSGNTIYFGEGSWLTVV.

This chain uses TRBV20-1 with TRBJ1-2; tentative D call: TRBD1 (5 bases). The germline gives CDR1 DFQATT, CDR2 SNEGSKA (reference sequence). The CDR3 covers 14 residues. Trimming removed 6 bases from V and 0 bases from J, with 14 bases in between. The CDR3: CSAARDSSNYGYTF. As DNA, the CDR3 is TGCAGTGCGGCCCGGGACTCATCTAACTATGGCTACACCTTC.

This clonotype came up a few times. This sequence joins TRBV20-1 and TRBJ1-4; D gene uncertain. The V end lost 7 bases, the J end lost 0 bases, and 6 bases lay between the germline ends. This CDR3 has 12 amino acids. CDR1 is DFQATT, CDR2 SNEGSKA, per germline (reference sequence). In DNA, the CDR3 is TGCAGTGTTGTAGCAACTAATGAAAAACTGTTTTTT. Translated, it gives CSVVATNEKLFF.